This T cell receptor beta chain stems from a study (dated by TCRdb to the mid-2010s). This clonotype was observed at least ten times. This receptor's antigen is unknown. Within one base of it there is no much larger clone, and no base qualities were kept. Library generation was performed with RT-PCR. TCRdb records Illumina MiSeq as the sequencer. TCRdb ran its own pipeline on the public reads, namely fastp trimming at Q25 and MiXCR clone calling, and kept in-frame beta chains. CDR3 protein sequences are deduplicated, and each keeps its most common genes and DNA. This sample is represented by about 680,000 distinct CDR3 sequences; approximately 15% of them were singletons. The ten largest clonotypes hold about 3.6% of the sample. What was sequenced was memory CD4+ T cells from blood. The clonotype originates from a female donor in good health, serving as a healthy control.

The CDR3 has the sequence CASGLAGTVYEQYF. The DNA sequence reads TGTGCCAGCGGCCTGGCCGGGACAGTCTACGAGCAGTACTTC. The rearranged chain carries TRBV12-3 or TRBV12-4 and TRBJ2-7; 7 middle bases align to TRBD1. V is cut back by 8 bases and J by 3 bases, with 10 bases in the junction unmatched. The CDR3 holds 14 amino acids from the cysteine to the phenylalanine. Solely the CDR3 DNA is kept, with 42 bases framed from the first base.